The sequence of this TCR beta chain was determined in a study of response to subunit inactivated influenza vaccine. General study results and limits: The authors proposed limited new T cell recruitment per seasonal influenza vaccination.

As regards this clonotype: Antigen unknown.

The junction had 3 bases not matched to a gene; V was cut back by 2 bases and J by 7 bases. The CDR3 length is 14 residues. Per the germline V gene, CDR1 is SGHKS and CDR2 is YYEKEE (reference sequence). TCRdb fed the RT-PCR reads into MiXCR, producing one record per CDR3 protein. The sample gives approximately 290,000 distinct CDR3 sequences, roughly 22% of which show up once; approximately 10% is in the top ten. The J gene is TRBJ1-5, the V gene TRBV5-5, with 10 bases fitting TRBD1. The TCR comes from a man aged 45-69 years who received an inactivated influenza vaccine. The source material was PBMCs from blood, sampled less than 22 months after vaccination. The CDR3 nucleotides read TGTGCCAGCAGCTTCCGGGACAGGGGACAGCCCCAGCATTTT. Its protein is CASSFRDRGQPQHF.